This is a list of T cell receptor beta chains from one sample in a study of T cell repertoires in cytomegalovirus infection. From the reads, TCRdb called clonotypes with MiXCR, one entry per CDR3 protein. This table has roughly 760,000 distinct CDR3 sequences, less than 40% appearing once. Input material: PBMCs. These receptor sequences come from a human donor in good health (CMV status not recorded). Some clones in this sample may be carry-over from other donors' samples. The CDR3 runs from the conserved cysteine through the conserved F or W. Fields, in order: V gene, D gene, clone size, J gene, CDR3 protein, CDR3 DNA. The D gene is left open where the match is weak. Size is omitted from some rows. Given values are once, few, many or a class for expanded clones.

V: TRBV7-8
D: -
size: -
J: TRBJ1-1
CDR3: CASSSTRDIHTEAFF
DNA: TGTGCCAGCAGCTCTACCCGGGACATTCACACTGAAGCTTTCTTT

V: TRBV28
D: -
size: -
J: TRBJ1-4
CDR3: CASSWSGRINEKLFF
DNA: TGTGCCAGCAGTTGGTCGGGGCGGATTAATGAAAAACTGTTTTTT

V: TRBV12-3/TRBV12-4
D: -
size: -
J: TRBJ1-5
CDR3: CASSLGHPVRVNQPQHF
DNA: TGTGCCAGCAGTTTAGGGCACCCCGTGAGGGTCAATCAGCCCCAGCATTTT

V: TRBV3-1
D: -
size: many
J: TRBJ2-5
CDR3: CASSQALGRETQYF
DNA: TGTGCCAGCAGCCAAGCTTTGGGGAGAGAGACCCAGTACTTC

V: TRBV7-9
D: TRBD1
size: -
J: TRBJ2-3
CDR3: CASSGPGQGDTQYF
DNA: TGTGCCAGCAGCGGACCGGGACAGGGAGATACGCAGTATTTT

V: TRBV24-1
D: TRBD1
size: -
J: TRBJ2-7
CDR3: CATSDPGQGYEQYF
DNA: TGTGCCACCAGTGATCCGGGACAGGGATACGAGCAGTACTTC

V: TRBV20-1
D: TRBD1
size: -
J: TRBJ1-3
CDR3: CSARAQGENTIYF
DNA: TGCAGTGCTAGAGCCCAGGGGGAAAACACCATATATTTT

V: TRBV7-9
D: -
size: -
J: TRBJ2-2
CDR3: CASSRPQGNTGELFF
DNA: TGTGCCAGCAGCCGACCCCAGGGGAACACCGGGGAGCTGTTTTTT

V: TRBV5-4
D: -
size: -
J: TRBJ2-7
CDR3: CASSLGKGSYEQYF
DNA: TGTGCCAGCAGCTTGGGAAAGGGATCCTACGAGCAGTACTTC

V: TRBV5-6
D: -
size: -
J: TRBJ1-1
CDR3: CASSPYRAPPSEAFF
DNA: TGTGCCAGCAGCCCTTACAGGGCCCCCCCCTCTGAAGCTTTCTTT

V: TRBV18
D: TRBD1
size: -
J: TRBJ2-2
CDR3: CASSPGDRPNTGELFF
DNA: TGTGCCAGCTCACCGGGGGACAGGCCGAACACCGGGGAGCTGTTTTTT

V: TRBV6-1
D: -
size: -
J: TRBJ1-3
CDR3: CASSVLFELSGNTIYF
DNA: TGTGCCAGCAGTGTATTATTTGAGCTCTCTGGAAACACTATATATTTT

V: TRBV4-1
D: -
size: -
J: TRBJ2-2
CDR3: CASSQDRGESTNTGELFF
DNA: TGCGCCAGCAGCCAAGATCGCGGCGAGAGTACGAACACCGGGGAGCTGTTTTTT

V: TRBV2
D: -
size: -
J: TRBJ2-7
CDR3: CASSARVLYEQYF
DNA: TGTGCCAGCAGTGCCAGGGTGCTCTACGAGCAGTACTTC

V: TRBV7-2
D: TRBD1
size: many
J: TRBJ1-2
CDR3: CASSSTGANYGYTF
DNA: TGTGCCAGCAGCTCGACAGGGGCGAACTATGGCTACACCTTC

V: TRBV28
D: TRBD1
size: -
J: TRBJ1-5
CDR3: CASSPQGEYSNQPQHF
DNA: TGTGCCAGCAGCCCTCAGGGGGAATATAGCAATCAGCCCCAGCATTTT

V: TRBV10-3
D: TRBD2
size: -
J: TRBJ2-1
CDR3: CAIATSLSSYNEQFF
DNA: TGTGCCATAGCGACTAGCTTGAGCTCCTACAATGAGCAGTTCTTC

V: TRBV25-1
D: -
size: -
J: TRBJ2-6
CDR3: CARSVGPGANVLTF
DNA: TGTGCCCGCAGTGTTGGTCCTGGGGCCAACGTCCTGACTTTC

V: TRBV19
D: -
size: -
J: TRBJ1-4
CDR3: CASRRHGEGGEKLFF
DNA: TGTGCCAGTAGGAGGCACGGGGAGGGAGGTGAAAAACTGTTTTTT

V: TRBV19
D: -
size: -
J: TRBJ2-1
CDR3: CASSRRYYEQFF
DNA: TGTGCCAGTAGTCGGAGGTACTATGAGCAGTTCTTC

V: TRBV6-1
D: -
size: -
J: TRBJ1-5
CDR3: CASIGSGTLNQPQHF
DNA: TGTGCCAGCATTGGTTCAGGGACCCTGAATCAGCCTCAGCATTTT

V: TRBV7-6
D: -
size: many
J: TRBJ2-7
CDR3: CASSSSTVVYEQYF
DNA: TGTGCCAGCAGCTCATCGACGGTCGTCTACGAGCAGTACTTC

V: TRBV7-8
D: TRBD2
size: -
J: TRBJ2-3
CDR3: CASSNQKLTSGNVDTQYF
DNA: TGTGCCAGCAGCAACCAAAAGTTGACTAGCGGGAACGTAGATACGCAGTATTTT

V: TRBV27
D: TRBD1
size: once
J: TRBJ1-5
CDR3: CASSPRTGGNSNQPQHF
DNA: TGTGCCAGCAGTCCTAGGACAGGGGGTAATAGCAATCAGCCCCAGCATTTT

V: TRBV28
D: TRBD1
size: few
J: TRBJ1-5
CDR3: CASRGSGQGARISNQPQHF
DNA: TGTGCCAGCAGGGGATCAGGACAGGGGGCTCGAATTAGCAATCAGCCCCAGCATTTT

V: TRBV6-5
D: TRBD2
size: -
J: TRBJ2-3
CDR3: CARSYSPAGREDTQYF
DNA: TGTGCCAGAAGTTACTCTCCAGCGGGGCGGGAAGATACGCAGTATTTT

V: TRBV28
D: TRBD1
size: -
J: TRBJ1-1
CDR3: CASSWQGGRRNTEAFF
DNA: TGTGCCAGCAGTTGGCAGGGGGGGAGAAGGAACACTGAAGCTTTCTTT

V: TRBV7-9
D: -
size: few
J: TRBJ2-2
CDR3: CASSLATGLTGELFF
DNA: TGTGCCAGCAGCTTAGCTACAGGCTTAACCGGGGAGCTGTTTTTT

V: TRBV28
D: TRBD1
size: few
J: TRBJ1-1
CDR3: CASTLLGPDRDGAFF
DNA: TGTGCCAGCACCTTATTGGGGCCCGACAGGGACGGAGCTTTCTTT

V: TRBV12-3/TRBV12-4
D: -
size: few
J: TRBJ1-1
CDR3: CASSLMETREAFF
DNA: TGTGCCAGCAGTTTAATGGAGACCCGTGAAGCTTTCTTT

V: TRBV6-8
D: -
size: -
J: TRBJ2-7
CDR3: CASSHRGGEQYF
DNA: TGTGCCAGCAGCCACCGAGGTGGCGAGCAGTACTTC

V: TRBV7-2
D: -
size: few
J: TRBJ1-4
CDR3: CASSLAIATNEKLFF
DNA: TGTGCCAGCAGCTTAGCAATTGCAACTAATGAAAAACTGTTTTTT

V: TRBV7-9
D: -
size: few
J: TRBJ1-1
CDR3: CASSPEANTEAFF
DNA: TGTGCCAGCAGCCCTGAGGCGAACACTGAAGCTTTCTTT

V: TRBV30
D: -
size: -
J: TRBJ2-1
CDR3: CAWSVRWGANNEQFF
DNA: TGTGCCTGGAGTGTACGATGGGGAGCGAACAATGAGCAGTTCTTC

V: TRBV10-3
D: TRBD2
size: -
J: TRBJ2-3
CDR3: CAISALAGSHTDTQYF
DNA: TGTGCCATCAGTGCCCTAGCGGGGTCCCACACAGATACGCAGTATTTT

V: TRBV12-3/TRBV12-4
D: TRBD2
size: once
J: TRBJ2-5
CDR3: CASSLLASGRETQYF
DNA: TGTGCCAGCAGTTTATTGGCTAGCGGTAGGGAGACCCAGTACTTC

V: TRBV12-3/TRBV12-4
D: -
size: -
J: TRBJ1-5
CDR3: CASRSDGWTNSNQPQHF
DNA: TGTGCCAGCAGATCGGACGGCTGGACTAATAGCAATCAGCCCCAGCATTTT

V: TRBV29-1
D: -
size: -
J: TRBJ1-3
CDR3: CSVDTGSGNTIYF
DNA: TGCAGCGTTGATACAGGGTCTGGAAACACCATATATTTT

V: TRBV20-1
D: TRBD1
size: few
J: TRBJ2-7
CDR3: CSARDRLGTGGDEQYF
DNA: TGCAGTGCTAGAGATCGGTTGGGGACAGGGGGTGACGAGCAGTACTTC

V: TRBV20-1
D: TRBD1
size: once
J: TRBJ2-5
CDR3: CSANPRTGVLEVGYF
DNA: TGCAGTGCGAACCCGCGGACAGGTGTGCTGGAGGTGGGGTACTTC

V: TRBV5-4
D: TRBD2
size: few
J: TRBJ2-1
CDR3: CASSLEGLAGGPDRNEQFF
DNA: TGTGCCAGCAGCTTGGAGGGACTAGCGGGGGGCCCCGACCGTAATGAGCAGTTCTTC

V: TRBV5-1
D: -
size: few
J: TRBJ2-3
CDR3: CASSSGTDSTDTQYF
DNA: TGCGCCAGCAGCTCCGGGACTGACAGCACAGATACGCAGTATTTT

V: TRBV5-3
D: TRBD2
size: -
J: TRBJ2-1
CDR3: CASSPGLAGAPNEQFF
DNA: TGTGCCAGCAGCCCCGGACTAGCGGGGGCCCCCAATGAGCAGTTCTTC

V: TRBV2
D: -
size: -
J: TRBJ1-5
CDR3: CASGGGLGNQPQHF
DNA: TGTGCCAGCGGCGGAGGGCTAGGCAATCAGCCCCAGCATTTT